This is a list of T cell receptor beta chains from one sample in a study of cytomegalovirus exposure and HLA in healthy donors. Some clones are missing from TCRdb's copy, which holds only in-frame ones; the method was immunoSEQ multiplex PCR. Of 150,000 or so clones detected, around four fifths appear once; the ten largest clones hold roughly 10%. Sequenced input: PBMCs. The source is a young man in good health and CMV-seropositive. CDR3s include the opening cysteine and the closing phenylalanine or tryptophan. A D gene is named only where the DNA matches it firmly. Rows may omit the clone size; those that give it use once, few, many or a size class.

>TRBJ2-7|-|-|TRBV6-6
TGTGCCAGCAGTTACCCTCCCAGCTACGAGCAGTACTTC
CASSYPPSYEQYF
>TRBJ1-1|TRBD1|-|TRBV6-5
TGTGCCAGCAGACGACAGGGGGTGAACACTGAAGCTTTCTTT
CASRRQGVNTEAFF
>TRBJ2-7|-|-|TRBV7-2
TGTGCCAGCAGCCAGGGTTTTTCACCATCCTACGAGCAGTACTTC
CASSQGFSPSYEQYF
>TRBJ1-1|TRBD1|-|TRBV6-1
TGTGCCAGCATTCCGGACAGGATCTCTGAAGCTTTCTTT
CASIPDRISEAFF
>TRBJ2-7|-|-|TRBV5-3
TGTGCCAACCCGAGGAGGGACTGGCTGTACGAGCAGTACTTC
CANPRRDWLYEQYF
>TRBJ1-1|TRBD1|-|TRBV7-3
TGTGCCAGCAGCTTGGGACAGGGGTATAGAGCTTTCTTT
CASSLGQGYRAFF
>TRBJ2-1|-|-|TRBV10-1
TGCGCCAGCAGTGGTCCGAGACTAGGCGGCAATGAGCAGTTCTTC
CASSGPRLGGNEQFF
>TRBJ1-4|TRBD1|-|TRBV6-1
TGTGCCACCAAACCCGACAGGGGAACTAATGAAAAACTGTTTTTT
CATKPDRGTNEKLFF
>TRBJ2-3|TRBD2|-|TRBV2
TGTGCCAGCGCACCTGCGGGGACTAGGGACACAGATACGCAGTATTTT
CASAPAGTRDTDTQYF
>TRBJ2-7|-|once|TRBV5-1
TGCGCCAGCAGCTTGGCAGGGGGGAGCAACGAGCAGTACTTC
CASSLAGGSNEQYF
>TRBJ1-1|-|-|TRBV5-1
TGCGCCAGCAGCTCAAACGCAGGGGCCCGGACTGAAGCTTTCTTT
CASSSNAGARTEAFF
>TRBJ1-4|-|-|TRBV19
TGTGCCAGTAGCCGAACGGGCGGCGGGTTTTACGCTAATGAAAAACTGTTTTTT
CASSRTGGGFYANEKLFF
>TRBJ1-1|-|-|TRBV7-9
TGTGCCAGCAGCCCTTCTGAAGCTTTCTTT
CASSPSEAFF
>TRBJ1-4|TRBD1|once|TRBV23-1
TGCGCCAGCAGTCAATCAGTTGCGGCAGGGGGCGCAGGGGAAGATGAAAAACTGTTTTTT
CASSQSVAAGGAGEDEKLFF
>TRBJ2-7|-|-|TRBV27
TGTGCCAGCAGTTTAGGGCACGCCTACGAGCAGTACTTC
CASSLGHAYEQYF
>TRBJ2-1|-|-|TRBV6-4
TGTGCCAGCAGTGACTCCCTTAGCGAAAGCTCCTACAATGAGCAGTTCTTC
CASSDSLSESSYNEQFF
>TRBJ1-1|-|-|TRBV7-9
TGTGCCAGCAGATTAATCAACAGGGATCTGGCTATGAACACTGAAGCTTTCTTT
CASRLINRDLAMNTEAFF
>TRBJ2-7|-|-|TRBV5-6
TGTGCCAGCAGCTTCGGACAGTCCTACGAGCAGTACTTC
CASSFGQSYEQYF
>TRBJ2-7|-|few|TRBV6-6
TGTGCCAGCAGTTACCCCAGGGGCGAGCAGTACTTC
CASSYPRGEQYF
>TRBJ1-1|TRBD1|-|TRBV30
TGTGCCTGGAGTGGGGTGAAACAGGGGGCAAGCTTGAACACTGAAGCTTTCTTT
CAWSGVKQGASLNTEAFF
>TRBJ2-7|-|few|TRBV5-4
TGTGCCAGCAGCTTTAGCGGCGAGCAGTACTTC
CASSFSGEQYF
>TRBJ2-1|-|-|TRBV5-6
TGTGCCAGCAGCTTGGGTCCGGGAACGGGGAATGAGCAGTTCTTC
CASSLGPGTGNEQFF
>TRBJ2-7|TRBD1|-|TRBV2
TGTGCCAGCAGTGAACCCGGGACAGGGGTCTACGAGCAGTACTTC
CASSEPGTGVYEQYF
>TRBJ1-5|-|-|TRBV4-2
TGTGCCAGCAGCCAGGAGCATCTGGCCGGGGACACTCAGCCCCAGCATTTT
CASSQEHLAGDTQPQHF
>TRBJ1-2|TRBD1|-|TRBV13
TGTGCCAGCAGCCGAAGGACTGCCCGACAGGGGGCTAACTATGGCTACACCTTC
CASSRRTARQGANYGYTF
>TRBJ2-1|TRBD2|-|TRBV6-5
TGTGCCAGCAGTTACGGACTAGCGGGTTCATATGAGCAGTTCTTC
CASSYGLAGSYEQFF
>TRBJ2-1|TRBD1|-|TRBV18
TGTGCCAGCTCACCGGTTTTACAGGGGTTACACAATGAGCAGTTCTTC
CASSPVLQGLHNEQFF
>TRBJ2-2|-|-|TRBV28
TGTGCCAGCAGTTTAGTGGGGGGGCGTGACACCGGGGAGCTGTTTTTT
CASSLVGGRDTGELFF
>TRBJ1-1|-|-|TRBV2
TGTGCCAGCACGGCAGCGAAATCTGACGCTTTCTTT
CASTAAKSDAFF
>TRBJ2-2|-|-|TRBV11-3
TGTGCCAGCAGCTTAGATAGTAGCCCCCGGTGGGACACCGGGGAGCTGTTTTTT
CASSLDSSPRWDTGELFF
>TRBJ2-6|TRBD1|once|TRBV28
TGTGCCAGCACTGAACAGGGGGCCCCTTCGGTCCTGACTTTC
CASTEQGAPSVLTF
>TRBJ2-3|-|-|TRBV28
TGTGCCAGCAGCCGTCTAGCGTCTAGCACAGATACGCAGTATTTT
CASSRLASSTDTQYF
>TRBJ1-5|-|-|TRBV27
TGTGCCAGCAGCCTCGCCGTCGGTCAGCCCCAGCATTTT
CASSLAVGQPQHF
>TRBJ1-2|TRBD1|-|TRBV28
TGTGCCAGCAGGGGGACAGGATCCCAATATGGCTACACCTTC
CASRGTGSQYGYTF
>TRBJ2-7|-|-|TRBV5-4
TGTGCCAGCAGCTTGGTGGCCAGGGGCTTCGACGAGCAGTACTTC
CASSLVARGFDEQYF
>TRBJ2-7|-|once|TRBV27
TGTGCCAGCAGTTATCAGGGGCCCCCCTACGGGCAGTACTTC
CASSYQGPPYGQYF
>TRBJ2-5|TRBD1|few|TRBV28
TGTGCCAGCAGTGTCCGACAGGGCAAAGAGACCCAGTACTTC
CASSVRQGKETQYF
>TRBJ1-2|-|-|TRBV25-1
TGTGCCAGCAGTTCCCGGGAATATGAGAGAGAATTCTATGGCTACACCTTC
CASSSREYEREFYGYTF
>TRBJ2-7|TRBD1|-|TRBV19
TGTGCCAGTAGTTCCACCGGCCGGACAGGGGACTACGAGCAGTACTTC
CASSSTGRTGDYEQYF
>TRBJ2-1|TRBD1|-|TRBV7-9
TGTGCCAGCAGCTCCGGACAGGGGGATGAGCAGTTCTTC
CASSSGQGDEQFF
>TRBJ2-7|-|-|TRBV27
TGTGCCAGCAGTTTAGGGAGCAGATTATCCTACGAGCAGTACTTC
CASSLGSRLSYEQYF
>TRBJ2-7|TRBD1|-|TRBV7-2
TGTGCCAGCAGCCCCGGGGGACAGGGAATCTACGAGCAGTACTTC
CASSPGGQGIYEQYF